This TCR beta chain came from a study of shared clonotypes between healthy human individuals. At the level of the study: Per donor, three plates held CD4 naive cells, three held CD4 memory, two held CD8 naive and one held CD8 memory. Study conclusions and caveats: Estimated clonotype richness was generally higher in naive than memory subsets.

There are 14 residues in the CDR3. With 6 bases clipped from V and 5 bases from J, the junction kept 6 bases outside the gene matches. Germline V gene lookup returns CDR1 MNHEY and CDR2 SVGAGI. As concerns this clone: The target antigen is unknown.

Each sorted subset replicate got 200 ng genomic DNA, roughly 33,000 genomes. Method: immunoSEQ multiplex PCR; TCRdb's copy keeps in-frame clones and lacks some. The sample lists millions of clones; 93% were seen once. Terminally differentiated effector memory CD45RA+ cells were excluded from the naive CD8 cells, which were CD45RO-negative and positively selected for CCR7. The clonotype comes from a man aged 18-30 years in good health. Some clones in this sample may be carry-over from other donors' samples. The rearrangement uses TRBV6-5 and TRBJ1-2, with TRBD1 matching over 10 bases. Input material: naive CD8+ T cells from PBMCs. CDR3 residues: CASSQDRGAYGYTF. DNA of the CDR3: TGTGCCAGCAGCCAGGACAGGGGGGCGTATGGCTACACCTTC.